This T cell receptor beta chain originates from a study of T cell changes during pregnancy in multiple sclerosis. Only in-frame clones appear in the TCRdb table, and some are missing; sequencing was by immunoSEQ multiplex PCR. This sample has 30,000 to 45,000 clones; about 91% occur once, and the top ten carry approximately 8.4%. V was clipped by 2 bases and J by 10 bases; unmatched bases: 0. The CDR3 extends over 11 amino acids. The germline CDR1 and CDR2 sequences are SGHRS and YFSETQ. The TCR originated in a female donor with multiple sclerosis, enrolled in a pregnancy study. V gene TRBV5-1 combines with J gene TRBJ2-1; 7 bases line up with TRBD2. The sequencing used CD8+ T cells from peripheral blood mononuclear cells, collected before pregnancy. The CDR3, as DNA: TGCGCCAGCAGCTTCGGGGGGGAGCAGTTCTTC. Translation gives CASSFGGEQFF.